These 30 T cell receptor beta chains originate from one sample sequenced in a study of T cell responses to AZD1222 COVID-19 vaccine. Assay used: immunoSEQ multiplex PCR; TCRdb lists only in-frame clones, some missing. The repertoire holds 95,000 to 150,000 clones, with about 90% as singletons. The specimen was peripheral blood, collected on day 0 of AZD1222 vaccination. The receptors here all came from an adult in good health.

This clone appeared a single time. The chain recombines TRBV7-2 with TRBJ1-2, with D possibly matching TRBD1 (6 bases). Trimming removed 10 bases at V and 3 bases at J, with 12 bases between. The CDR3 is made up of 12 amino acids. In germline, CDR1 is SGHTA, CDR2 FQGNSA. The CDR3 spells CANKQGDYGYTF. CDR3 bases: TGTGCCAATAAACAGGGCGACTATGGCTACACCTTC.

The chain has TRBV5-8 and TRBJ2-1; the D gene is possibly TRBD1 (5 bases). The CDR3 covers 14 residues. V gave up 4 bases and J gave up 4 bases, with 12 bases separating them. Looked up from germline, CDR1 is SGHTS and CDR2 is YDEGEE. The CDR3, as DNA: TGTGCCAGCAGCCCCCGGGCAGGGTACAATGAGCAGTTCTTC. It codes for CASSPRAGYNEQFF.

The J gene is TRBJ1-3, the V gene TRBV3-1 (or the pseudogene TRBV3-2), with a weak D call TRBD1 (6 bases). The germline gives CDR1 LGHDT, CDR2 YNNKEL (reference sequence). The germline V and J ends were trimmed by 0 bases and 4 bases, with 13 bases remaining between them. The CDR3 totals 16 residues. CDR3 bases: TGTGCCAGCAGCCAAGATCAGTCAGGGACAGGAAACACCATATATTTT. Translated, it gives CASSQDQSGTGNTIYF.

The CDR3 protein is CSVGTALWETQYF. The CDR3 DNA reads as TGCAGCGTTGGGACAGCCTTATGGGAGACCCAGTACTTC. J is TRBJ2-5 and V is TRBV29-1; D may be TRBD1 (6 bases). Germline V gene sequence: CDR1 SQVTM, CDR2 ANQGSEA. Deletions cut 4 bases from V and 5 bases from J, with 14 bases between. This CDR3 contains 13 residues.

This sequence joins TRBV30 and TRBJ2-7; D gene uncertain. The CDR3 is 11 amino acids. V shed 0 bases and J shed 8 bases, with 8 bases lying between them. Germline CDR1 GTSNPN, CDR2 SVGIG (reference sequence). In DNA, the CDR3 is TGTGCCTGGAGTGTAGGAAGTAAGCAGTACGTC. Translation gives CAWSVGSKQYV.

The rearrangement links TRBV2 to TRBJ2-5; D ambiguous. Between the trimmed V and J ends, which lost 8 bases and 7 bases, there was a span of 20 bases. The CDR3 runs 14 residues. From germline, CDR1 is SNHLY and CDR2 FYNNEI. The CDR3 coding sequence is TGTGCCAGCGGGGTACGGACCGACCCAGGGACCCAGTACTTC. Amino acid sequence: CASGVRTDPGTQYF. The whole variable domain, filled in from reference TRBV2 and TRBJ2-5, reads EPEVTQTPSHQVTQMGQEVILRCVPISNHLYFYWYRQILGQKVEFLVSFYNNEISEKSEIFDDQFSVERPDGSNFTLKIRSTKLEDSAMYFCASGVRTDPGTQYFGPGTRLLVL.

This clone came up once. The chain links TRBV11-3 to TRBJ2-2; D uncertain. Trimming cost V 0 bases and J 6 bases, with 5 bases left between them. The length of the CDR3 is 13 residues. Germline CDR1 SGHNT, CDR2 YENEEA. The CDR3 DNA follows: TGTGCCAGCAGCTTAGACTTCGCCGGGGAGCTGTTTTTT. Translation: CASSLDFAGELFF.

The chain combines TRBV4-1 with TRBJ1-2; tentative D call: TRBD1 (5 bases). Germline V gives CDR1 MGHRA, CDR2 YSYEKL. CDR3 length equals 15 residues. V lost 4 bases, J lost 0 bases, and 12 bases lay in between. The CDR3, as DNA: TGCGCCAGCAGCCGGGGGTCTCCAGCTAACTATGGCTACACCTTC. Encoded protein: CASSRGSPANYGYTF.

CDR3 protein: CASSPGTGSSSGNTIYF. DNA of the CDR3: TGTGCCAGCTCACCCGGGACAGGTTCAAGCTCTGGAAACACCATATATTTT. This chain joins TRBV18 and TRBJ1-3, with 8 bases matching TRBD1. V lost 3 bases to trimming and J lost 0 bases; unmatched junction nucleotides: 7. Germline V gives CDR1 KGHSH, CDR2 LQKENI. The CDR3 contains 17 residues.

The gene calls are TRBV27 and TRBJ1-2; TRBD1 matches at 12 bases. Germline V CDR1 and CDR2: MNHEY, SMNVEV (reference sequence). V was clipped by 5 bases and J by 0 bases; unmatched bases: 4. CDR3 length: 16 amino acids. The CDR3 nucleotides are TGTGCCAGCAGTAGGGGACAGGGGGCGTCTAACTATGGCTACACCTTC. It codes for CASSRGQGASNYGYTF.

This clone was observed a few times. V and J are TRBV3-1 (or the pseudogene TRBV3-2) and TRBJ2-1; D remains unclear. Germline V gives CDR1 LGHDT, CDR2 YNNKEL (reference sequence). The CDR3 totals 16 residues. Trimming removed 4 bases from V and 2 bases from J, with 15 bases in between. The CDR3 is CASSRVDWPTYNEQFF. CDR3 DNA sequence: TGTGCCAGCAGCCGAGTCGACTGGCCGACCTACAATGAGCAGTTCTTC.

The chain couples TRBV5-1 to TRBJ2-5; the match to TRBD2 covers 13 bases. The germline CDR1 and CDR2 sequences are SGHRS and YFSETQ. There are 16 residues in the CDR3. The V gene end was trimmed by 1 base and the J gene end by 5 bases; junction bases not matched to a gene: 5. The CDR3 DNA is TGCGCCAGCAGCTTGACTAGCGGGAGGGCGGGGGAGACCCAGTACTTC. It encodes CASSLTSGRAGETQYF.

The chain carries TRBV20-1 and TRBJ2-3; D possibly matches TRBD1 or TRBD2 (5 bases each). CDR1 and CDR2 (germline): DFQATT, SNEGSKA (reference sequence). This CDR3 has 14 residues. Deletions cut 3 bases from V and 4 bases from J, with 14 bases between. The CDR3 reads CSASYGAWADTQYF. In nucleotides, the CDR3 is TGCAGTGCTAGTTACGGGGCCTGGGCAGATACGCAGTATTTT.

The chain carries TRBV4-1 and TRBJ1-1, with D uncertain. The CDR3 spans 16 residues. The V end lost 4 bases, the J end lost 2 bases, and 17 bases lay between the germline ends. The germline CDR1 and CDR2 sequences are MGHRA and YSYEKL. CDR3 nucleotide sequence: TGCGCCAGCAGCCCAACGCCAGATCGGCTTAACACTGAAGCTTTCTTT. It is translated as CASSPTPDRLNTEAFF.

The rearrangement joins TRBV7-2 to TRBJ1-3; maybe TRBD1 (5 bases). Germline loops: CDR1 SGHTA, CDR2 FQGNSA. CDR3 length: 14 residues. V gave up 0 bases and J gave up 6 bases, with 9 bases separating them. DNA of the CDR3: TGTGCCAGCAGCTTAGCCAGGGCCATAAACACCATATATTTT. It yields the protein CASSLARAINTIYF.

The CDR3 bases are TGTGCCAGCAGCATGGGACAGGGGTACACAGATACGCAGTATTTT. Translating gives CASSMGQGYTDTQYF. The V call is TRBV5-6, the J call TRBJ2-3, with 10 positions matching TRBD1. Germline CDR1 is SGHDT and CDR2 is YYEEEE. This CDR3 comprises 15 residues. After removal of 4 bases from V and 2 bases from J, the junction contained 4 bases not matched to a gene.

The V and J genes are TRBV25-1 and TRBJ1-1; D is undetermined. CDR3 length equals 13 residues. V lost 1 base and J lost 9, with 12 bases in between. The germline gives CDR1 MGHDK, CDR2 SYGVNS. CDR3 in DNA: TGTGCCAGCAGTGAATTACATACCGAGAAAGCTTTCTTT. Encoded protein: CASSELHTEKAFF.

The V call is TRBV7-9, the J call TRBJ2-2, with unresolved D. The V and J ends lost 8 bases and 1 base respectively, with 8 bases between them. The V gene's germline CDR1 is SEHNR and CDR2 FQNEAQ (reference sequence). The CDR3 totals 13 residues. The CDR3 loop is CASGQENTGELFF. The CDR3 nucleotides are TGTGCCAGCGGGCAGGAGAACACCGGGGAGCTGTTTTTT.

This chain links TRBV7-2 with TRBJ1-5, with unresolved D. Germline V gives CDR1 SGHTA, CDR2 FQGNSA. Trimming took 4 bases from V and 9 from J, leaving 13 bases between them. This CDR3 has 13 amino acids. The CDR3 DNA is TGTGCCAGCAGCTACACCGGGAACATGCCCCAGCATTTT. Amino acids: CASSYTGNMPQHF.

The chain has TRBV24-1 and TRBJ1-2; TRBD1 might be the D (6 bases). The CDR3 is made up of 16 amino acids. The germline V gene has CDR1 KGHDR and CDR2 SFDVKD. V was shortened by 0 bases and J by 3 bases, with 13 bases between the two germline ends. This CDR3 reads CATSDLDRTGHYGYTF. The CDR3 DNA sequence: TGTGCCACCAGTGATTTGGATCGAACAGGGCACTATGGCTACACCTTC.

V usage is TRBV15 and J usage is TRBJ1-1; the D is unclear. This CDR3 region has 15 residues. The V gene lost 2 bases and the J gene lost 1 base, with 11 bases spanning the gap. Germline assignment: CDR1 LNHNV and CDR2 YYDKDF (reference sequence). The CDR3 region is CATSRRTGTNTEAFF. DNA for the CDR3: TGTGCCACCAGCAGAAGGACGGGAACGAACACTGAAGCTTTCTTT.

V gene TRBV7-2 combines with J gene TRBJ2-1; 11 positions agree with TRBD1. There are 16 residues in the CDR3. J lost 3 bases, V lost 1 base, and 2 bases had no gene match. CDR1 and CDR2 from the germline V gene are SGHTA and FQGNSA. In DNA, the CDR3 is TGTGCCAGCAGCTTAGTTGGGACAGGGGGCTACAATGAGCAGTTCTTC. It encodes CASSLVGTGGYNEQFF.

V and J are TRBV9 and TRBJ2-2, with TRBD2 matching over 9 bases. This CDR3 is built from 15 residues. From germline, CDR1 is SGDLS and CDR2 YYNGEE. V was pared by 0 bases and J by 13 bases, with 10 bases of the junction left unmatched. CDR3 DNA: TGTGCCAGCAGCGTAGAAGCTAGCGGGGTGGGGTCGCTGTTTTTT. It translates to CASSVEASGVGSLFF.

Worth noting for this clone: Germline is not matched at one junction end, which may reflect a read error. The gene calls are TRBV27 and TRBJ2-3; D may be TRBD2 (6 bases). This CDR3 has 14 residues. CDR1 and CDR2 from the germline V gene are MNHEY and SMNVEV (reference sequence). CDR3 amino acids: CASRWRAGTDTQYF. In DNA, the CDR3 is TGTGCCAGCAGGTGGAGGGCCGGCACAGATACGCAATATTTT.

The chain uses TRBV11-1 and TRBJ1-2; the match to TRBD1 covers 8 bases. The germline gives CDR1 SGHAT, CDR2 FQDESV (reference sequence). V was clipped by 3 bases and J by 4 bases; unmatched bases: 7. The CDR3 is 15 amino acids. CDR3 in amino acids: CASSFARGPGYGYTF. DNA for the CDR3: TGTGCCAGCAGCTTTGCCAGGGGGCCTGGCTATGGCTACACCTTC.

The rearrangement uses TRBV27 and TRBJ1-1; D is ambiguous. Germline CDR1 MNHEY, CDR2 SMNVEV (reference sequence). Trimming removed 2 bases from V and 1 base from J, with 14 bases in between. This CDR3 has 16 residues. The CDR3 spells CASSLVPGSWNTEAFF. The CDR3 DNA sequence: TGTGCCAGCAGTTTAGTCCCCGGGAGTTGGAACACTGAAGCTTTCTTT.

The CDR3 reads CASSLGGGHGYTF. The CDR3 region has the DNA TGTGCCAGCAGCTTAGGAGGAGGTCATGGCTACACCTTC. V and J are TRBV7-9 and TRBJ1-2; D unresolved. CDR3 size: 13 residues. With 1 base removed from V and 6 bases from J, the gap between germline ends came to 9 bases. CDR1 is SEHNR and CDR2 is FQNEAQ in the germline V gene (reference sequence).

V gene TRBV7-9 combines with J gene TRBJ2-7; 10 bases line up with TRBD2. The CDR3 runs to 15 residues. V lost 5 bases to trimming and J lost 1 base; unmatched junction nucleotides: 5. Looked up from germline, CDR1 is SEHNR and CDR2 is FQNEAQ (reference sequence). The CDR3 DNA follows: TGTGCCAGCAGCCACGGACTAGCGGTATCCTACGAGCAGTACGTC. Translation: CASSHGLAVSYEQYV.

This rearrangement joins TRBV13 to TRBJ1-1, with a tentative D call TRBD1 (5 bases). This CDR3 is built from 13 residues. Germline CDR1 is PRHDT and CDR2 is FYEKMQ (reference sequence). Deletions cut 5 bases from V and 9 bases from J, with 16 bases between. The CDR3 DNA follows: TGTGCCAGCAGCCAAAAGATCCGGGGCCAAGCTTTCTTT. This translates into CASSQKIRGQAFF.

The chain uses TRBV6-5 and TRBJ1-3, with 8 bases fitting TRBD1. Per the germline V gene, CDR1 is MNHEY and CDR2 is SVGAGI. Trimming at V came to 2 bases and at J to 4 bases, leaving 4 bases not matched to a gene. This CDR3 has 15 amino acids. The CDR3: CASSYRTGLGNTIYF. Here the CDR3 DNA reads TGTGCCAGCAGTTACCGGACAGGGTTGGGAAACACCATATATTTT.